This T cell receptor beta chain was captured in a study of blood T cell repertoires in COVID-19. Across the whole study: T cells, B-cell-depleted T cells, or PBMCs provided the cDNA or gDNA that served as material.

Cohort assignment relied on participant-reported clinical history. Measured with immunoSEQ multiplex PCR; TCRdb has only the in-frame clones, and not every one. The sample includes 150,000 to 200,000 clones, more than 75% of them seen just once. Per germline, CDR1 MNHNS and CDR2 SASEGT. This CDR3 is 16 amino acids long. Trimming left V 2 bases short and J 2 bases short, with 15 bases between. The specimen sequenced was PBMCs or T cells enriched from blood (not recorded which). This TCR was sampled from a woman aged 45 to 65 with acute COVID-19. This chain uses TRBV6-1 with TRBJ2-5; tentatively, D is TRBD2 (5 bases). In DNA form, the CDR3 reads TGTGCCAGCAGTGAAACGGGGAGCGGTCTTCAAGAGACCCAGTACTTC. It codes for CASSETGSGLQETQYF.